This T cell receptor (beta chain) comes out of a study of blood T cells in healthy people across ages. Overall study results and limits: The study could not conclusively compare naive and antigen-experienced cells, given its unsorted PBMCs.

A J-beta primer mix and a sample-barcoded 5' primer were used in a second PCR of about 6 to 12 cycles. TCRdb re-derived calls from the 5' RACE reads in MiXCR, one entry per CDR3 protein. The data hold 2 million or so distinct CDR3 sequences, with about 50% observed a single time. A note on this clonotype: The antigen is undetermined.

PBMCs, at least 6.5 million per sample, were isolated. The CDR3 runs to 13 residues. V was shortened by 4 bases and J by 8 bases, with 12 bases between the two germline ends. This chain links TRBV12-3 or TRBV12-4 with TRBJ1-5; no definite D call. Source material: blood. The receptor was derived from a woman between 40 and 50 years old in good health. The CDR3 DNA follows: TGTGCCAGCAGTTCCTCCCTCGGGGAGCCCCAGCATTTT. Its protein is CASSSSLGEPQHF.